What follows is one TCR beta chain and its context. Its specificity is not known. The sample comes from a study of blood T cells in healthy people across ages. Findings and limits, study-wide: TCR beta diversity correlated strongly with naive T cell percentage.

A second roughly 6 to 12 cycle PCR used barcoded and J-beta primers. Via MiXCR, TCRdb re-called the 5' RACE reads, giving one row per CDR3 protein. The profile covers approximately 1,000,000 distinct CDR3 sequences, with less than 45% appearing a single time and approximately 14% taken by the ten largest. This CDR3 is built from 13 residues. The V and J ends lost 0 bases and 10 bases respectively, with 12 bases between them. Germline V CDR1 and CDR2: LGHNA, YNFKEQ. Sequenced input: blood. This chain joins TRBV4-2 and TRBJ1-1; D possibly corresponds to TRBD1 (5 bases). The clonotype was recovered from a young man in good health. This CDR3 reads CASSQEGFTGAFF. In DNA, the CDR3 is TGTGCCAGCAGCCAAGAAGGCTTTACAGGAGCTTTCTTT.